These 29 T cell receptor beta chains were all obtained from the same sample, sequenced in a study of T cell repertoires in cytomegalovirus infection. TCRdb itself ran the reads through MiXCR, one entry per CDR3 protein. The sample holds 290,000 or so distinct CDR3 sequences, about 9.1% seen once. The material sequenced was PBMCs. Source of these receptors: a human donor in good health (CMV status not recorded). Some clones in this sample may be carry-over from other donors' samples.

This clonotype was detected ten times or more. V gene TRBV2 combines with J gene TRBJ2-5; 8 bases agree with TRBD1. This CDR3 contains 16 residues. Germline trimming cut 4 bases from V and 1 base from J; bases unmatched to any gene: 8. The germline CDR1 and CDR2 sequences are SNHLY and FYNNEI. CDR3 DNA: TGTGCCAGCAGTGCCCCGACAGGGGCGATCCAAGAGACCCAGTACTTC. It specifies CASSAPTGAIQETQYF.

This clonotype was recorded many times. This chain links TRBV6-2 or TRBV6-3 with TRBJ1-5; 9 bases agree with TRBD1. The CDR3 sequence is 12 residues long. With 8 bases clipped from V and 5 bases from J, the junction kept 1 base outside the gene matches. CDR1 and CDR2 from the germline V gene are MNHEY and SVGEGT. CDR3 in DNA: TGTGCCAGCTGGGACAGGGATCAGCCCCAGCATTTT. Translating it yields CASWDRDQPQHF.

This clonotype was seen at least ten times. The chain combines TRBV7-2 with TRBJ1-1, with TRBD1 matching 7 bases. Germline trimming cut 5 bases from V and 4 bases from J; bases unmatched to any gene: 7. The V gene's germline CDR1 is SGHTA and CDR2 FQGNSA. The CDR3 is made up of 14 amino acids. CDR3 in amino acids: CASSRGGRGTEAFF. CDR3 coding DNA: TGTGCCAGCAGCAGAGGGGGCCGTGGCACTGAAGCTTTCTTT. The variable domain in full, completed from reference TRBV7-2 and TRBJ1-1, reads GAGVSQSPSNKVTEKGKDVELRCDPISGHTALYWYRQSLGQGLEFLIYFQGNSAPDKSGLPSDRFSAERTGGSVSTLTIQRTQQEDSAVYLCASSRGGRGTEAFFGQGTRLTVV.

This clonotype came up many times. The CDR3 protein is CASSTTAYNEQFF. The CDR3 DNA is TGTGCCAGCAGCACGACAGCCTACAATGAGCAGTTCTTC. The chain is built from TRBV7-9 and TRBJ2-1; tentative D call: TRBD1 (5 bases). V gave up 5 bases and J gave up 2 bases, with 7 bases separating them. Germline CDR1 SEHNR, CDR2 FQNEAQ (reference sequence). The CDR3 extends over 13 amino acids.

This clonotype was seen many times. The V call is TRBV7-2, the J call TRBJ2-1; D gene ambiguous. Trimming left V 4 bases short and J 0 bases short, with 7 bases between. The germline V gene has CDR1 SGHTA and CDR2 FQGNSA. The CDR3 is 14 residues long. In nucleotides, the CDR3 is TGTGCCAGCAGCTCCCGGGCCTCCTACAATGAGCAGTTCTTC. Protein product: CASSSRASYNEQFF.

This clonotype was detected many times. The chain uses TRBV12-3 or TRBV12-4 and TRBJ1-5, with TRBD1 matching over 10 bases. V was pared by 6 bases and J by 5 bases, with 4 bases of the junction left unmatched. The CDR3 runs 14 residues. DNA for the CDR3: TGTGCCAGCAGCCCGACAGGGGGCTATCAGCCCCAGCATTTT. Protein product: CASSPTGGYQPQHF.

This clonotype was found many times. The genes are TRBV5-1 and TRBJ2-2, with no clear D. CDR1 is SGHRS, CDR2 YFSETQ, per germline. Trimming took 1 base from V and 0 from J, leaving 7 bases between them. This CDR3 has 15 amino acids. CDR3 residues: CASSLTLANTGELFF. Here the CDR3 DNA reads TGCGCCAGCAGCTTGACACTTGCGAACACCGGGGAGCTGTTTTTT.

This clonotype was picked up many times. The chain combines TRBV7-9 with TRBJ2-5, with TRBD1 identical over 11 bases. The CDR3 length is 14 residues. Germline V gene data show CDR1 as SEHNR and CDR2 as FQNEAQ (reference sequence). With 5 bases clipped from V and 5 bases from J, the junction kept 4 bases outside the gene matches. The CDR3 region is CASSGQGAGETQYF. The CDR3 DNA reads as TGTGCCAGCAGCGGACAGGGGGCCGGCGAGACCCAGTACTTC.

The CDR3 reads CASSPSGGISYEQYV. DNA for the CDR3: TGTGCCAGCAGCCCGTCAGGGGGAATCTCCTACGAGCAGTACGTC. This chain connects TRBV7-9 to TRBJ2-7, with 7 bases fitting TRBD1. After removal of 5 bases from V and 0 bases from J, the junction contained 7 bases not matched to a gene. CDR3 size: 15 residues. CDR1 is SEHNR and CDR2 is FQNEAQ in the germline V gene (reference sequence).

This chain connects TRBV4-3 to TRBJ1-6; the D is unclear. This CDR3 is 13 amino acids long. Looked up from germline, CDR1 is LGHNA and CDR2 is YSLEER. The V gene lost 0 bases and the J gene lost 10 bases, with 7 bases spanning the gap. Here the CDR3 DNA reads TGCGCCAGCAGCCAAGACGGGCGCTCACCCCTCCACTTT. As protein: CASSQDGRSPLHF.

This clonotype was counted at least ten times. The chain uses TRBV15 and TRBJ2-3; 9 bases match TRBD1. Germline assignment: CDR1 LNHNV and CDR2 YYDKDF (reference sequence). There are 15 residues in the CDR3. Trimming at V came to 0 bases and at J to 4 bases, leaving 2 bases not matched to a gene. The CDR3: CATSRDTGGADTQYF. CDR3 in DNA: TGTGCCACCAGCAGAGATACAGGGGGCGCAGATACGCAGTATTTT.

On this clonotype: At one end the junction does not follow the germline gene, possibly because of a read error. The genes are TRBV20-1 and TRBJ1-1; D is unclear. CDR1 and CDR2 from the germline V gene are DFQATT and SNEGSKA (reference sequence). The CDR3 has 14 residues. The DNA for the CDR3 is TGCAGTGCTAAAGGAGGATCCATGAACACTGTAGCTTTCTTT. Translated: CSAKGGSMNTVAFF.

This clonotype was counted many times. DNA of the CDR3: TGTGCCAGCAGCTCAAAGGGTTATGGGACAGGGTTCTATAGCAATCAGCCCCAGCATTTT. This gives the protein CASSSKGYGTGFYSNQPQHF. The chain links TRBV7-4 to TRBJ1-5, with 9 bases that match TRBD1. Looked up from germline, CDR1 is SGHVT and CDR2 is SQSDAQ. This CDR3 is built from 20 residues. V gave up 4 bases and J gave up 0 bases; unmatched junction bases: 16.

This clonotype was counted ten times or more. V is TRBV28 and J is TRBJ2-6; D perhaps matches TRBD1 (5 bases). The CDR3 sequence is 15 residues long. Germline CDR1 MDHEN, CDR2 SYDVKM. V lost 5 bases, J lost 4 bases, and 12 bases lay in between. CDR3: CASSKPGFGANVLTF. Written as DNA, the CDR3 is TGTGCCAGCAGTAAGCCAGGGTTCGGGGCCAACGTCCTGACTTTC.

The table lists this clonotype with many counts. The CDR3 sequence: CASSFGQGLYEQYV. In nucleotides, the CDR3 is TGTGCCAGCAGTTTCGGACAGGGACTCTACGAGCAGTACGTC. The rearrangement joins TRBV28 to TRBJ2-7, with TRBD1 matching over 8 bases. After removal of 3 bases from V and 3 bases from J, the junction contained 4 bases not matched to a gene. This CDR3 region has 14 residues. Per the germline V gene, CDR1 is MDHEN and CDR2 is SYDVKM.

This clonotype was seen more than once but under ten times. The rearrangement joins TRBV2 to TRBJ1-1; the D gene is possibly TRBD1 (6 bases). Trimming took 6 bases from V and 3 from J, leaving 20 bases between them. Germline loops: CDR1 SNHLY, CDR2 FYNNEI. The CDR3 totals 16 residues. CDR3 region: CASRRTLTGRDTEAFF. The CDR3 DNA reads as TGTGCCAGCAGGAGAACCTTAACAGGGCGGGACACTGAAGCTTTCTTT.

This clonotype was seen repeatedly, ten times or more. The CDR3 DNA sequence: TGTGCCAGCAGCTTGAGCACCGGGGAGCTGTTTTTT. Protein product: CASSLSTGELFF. This chain joins TRBV28 and TRBJ2-2; D gene unclear. The CDR3 length is 12 residues. The germline V and J ends were trimmed by 6 bases and 4 bases, with 6 bases remaining between them. Germline V gives CDR1 MDHEN, CDR2 SYDVKM.

The chain uses TRBV4-2 and TRBJ2-2; D remains ambiguous. The V gene lost 0 bases and the J gene lost 5 bases, with 7 bases spanning the gap. Germline V gene sequence: CDR1 LGHNA, CDR2 YNFKEQ. The CDR3 consists of 14 residues. The CDR3 DNA sequence: TGTGCCAGCAGCCAAGATGCCGGGACCGGGGAGCTGTTTTTT. Residues: CASSQDAGTGELFF.

This rearrangement joins TRBV7-2 to TRBJ1-6, with D possibly matching TRBD1 (5 bases). Trimming left V 5 bases short and J 7 bases short, with 15 bases between. The CDR3 has 15 amino acids. Looked up from germline, CDR1 is SGHTA and CDR2 is FQGNSA. The chain's CDR3 is CASSPQPGPNSPLHF. As DNA, the CDR3 is TGTGCCAGCAGCCCCCAGCCAGGGCCCAATTCACCCCTCCACTTT. The full variable domain, rest sourced from reference TRBV7-2 and TRBJ1-6, is GAGVSQSPSNKVTEKGKDVELRCDPISGHTALYWYRQSLGQGLEFLIYFQGNSAPDKSGLPSDRFSAERTGGSVSTLTIQRTQQEDSAVYLCASSPQPGPNSPLHFGNGTRLTVT.

This clonotype has at least ten counts. This chain joins TRBV20-1 and TRBJ1-3; TRBD1 might be the D (6 bases). V gave up 2 bases and J gave up 2 bases, with 13 bases separating them. Germline-derived CDR1 and CDR2 are DFQATT and SNEGSKA (reference sequence). This CDR3 is built from 15 residues. CDR3 in amino acids: CSARRQGMTGNTIYF. The CDR3 bases are TGCAGTGCTAGACGGCAGGGGATGACTGGAAACACCATATATTTT.

This clonotype showed up many times. The V gene is TRBV29-1, the J gene TRBJ2-3; D possibly matches TRBD1 or TRBD2 (5 bases each). Germline assignment: CDR1 SQVTM and CDR2 ANQGSEA. Between the trimmed V and J ends, which lost 4 bases and 2 bases, there was a span of 19 bases. The CDR3 covers 16 residues. The CDR3 DNA reads as TGCAGCGTTGCAAGGGACGGGCGAGGGCCCACAGATACGCAGTATTTT. Its translation: CSVARDGRGPTDTQYF.

This clonotype has at least ten counts. The chain joins TRBV20-1 to TRBJ2-1; D not resolved. Germline V CDR1 and CDR2: DFQATT, SNEGSKA (reference sequence). The CDR3 runs to 12 residues. V lost 5 bases, J lost 8 bases, and 13 bases lay in between. CDR3 sequence (DNA): TGCAGTGCTTGGGTCCTTAGGGATGAGCAGTTCTTC. Translation gives CSAWVLRDEQFF.

This clonotype has ten or more counts. The chain carries TRBV4-1 and TRBJ1-1; perhaps TRBD1 as D (5 bases). Germline values: CDR1 MGHRA, CDR2 YSYEKL. The CDR3 extends over 17 amino acids. V was shortened by 0 bases and J by 5 bases, with 19 bases between the two germline ends. The CDR3 spells CASSQDRSARVETEAFF. The CDR3 DNA reads TGCGCCAGCAGCCAAGATCGTTCGGCCAGGGTCGAGACTGAAGCTTTCTTT.

This clonotype came up many times. The V gene is TRBV7-2, the J gene TRBJ1-1; no definite D call. Germline CDR1 and CDR2: SGHTA and FQGNSA. Deletions cut 0 bases from V and 1 base from J, with 9 bases between. The CDR3 extends over 15 amino acids. The CDR3 DNA reads as TGTGCCAGCAGCTTAGCCCGAGGTGGGAACACTGAAGCTTTCTTT. Protein product: CASSLARGGNTEAFF. The variable domain in full, with the rest retrieved from reference TRBV7-2 and TRBJ1-1, is GAGVSQSPSNKVTEKGKDVELRCDPISGHTALYWYRQSLGQGLEFLIYFQGNSAPDKSGLPSDRFSAERTGGSVSTLTIQRTQQEDSAVYLCASSLARGGNTEAFFGQGTRLTVV.

This clonotype was recorded at least ten times. This rearrangement joins TRBV6-1 to TRBJ1-2, with 9 bases identical to TRBD1. Germline V lookup: CDR1 MNHNS, CDR2 SASEGT. J gave up 1 base and V 4 bases, and 10 bases lay outside the gene matches. The CDR3 spans 17 residues. CDR3 region: CASSGPGQGAGNYGYTF. In nucleotides, the CDR3 is TGTGCCAGCAGTGGACCGGGACAGGGAGCCGGTAACTATGGCTACACCTTC.

The table lists this clonotype with many counts. The rearrangement links TRBV5-4 to TRBJ1-1; D gene uncertain. Trimming shortened V by 2 bases and J by 4 bases, and 12 bases separated the two germline ends. The germline V gene has CDR1 SGHNT and CDR2 YYREEE (reference sequence). CDR3 length: 14 residues. The chain's CDR3 is CASSFISRPTEAFF. DNA for the CDR3: TGTGCCAGCAGCTTCATTTCCCGGCCCACTGAAGCTTTCTTT. The full variable domain, its missing parts supplied by reference TRBV5-4 and TRBJ1-1, is ETGVTQSPTHLIKTRGQQVTLRCSSQSGHNTVSWYQQALGQGPQFIFQYYREEENGRGNFPPRFSGLQFPNYSSELNVNALELDDSALYLCASSFISRPTEAFFGQGTRLTVV.

This clonotype occurred many times. The chain employs TRBV12-3 or TRBV12-4 and TRBJ2-1; D is perhaps TRBD1 or TRBD2 (5 bases each). The CDR3 has 15 residues. V shed 5 bases and J shed 0 bases, with 11 bases lying between them. The CDR3 region is CASSPEGTSYNEQFF. CDR3 bases: TGTGCCAGCAGTCCAGAAGGGACCTCCTACAATGAGCAGTTCTTC.

The table lists this clonotype with many counts. The rearrangement uses TRBV28 and TRBJ1-5; perhaps TRBD1 as D (5 bases). The germline CDR1 and CDR2 sequences are MDHEN and SYDVKM. The CDR3 length is 15 residues. The V end was cut by 4 bases, the J end by 3 bases, with 13 bases between. The CDR3 is CASSSPTGNNQPQHF. DNA for the CDR3: TGTGCCAGCAGTTCCCCCACAGGAAACAATCAGCCCCAGCATTTT.

Ten or more counts support this clonotype. The rearrangement uses TRBV5-8 and TRBJ2-5; D is uncertain. The CDR3 contains 11 residues. The V and J ends lost 3 bases and 7 bases respectively, with 7 bases between them. Germline V gene lookup returns CDR1 SGHTS and CDR2 YDEGEE. The chain's CDR3 is CASSYYSTQYF. CDR3 DNA sequence: TGTGCCAGCAGCTACTATTCGACCCAGTACTTC.